This record concerns one T cell receptor beta chain sequence. Its antigen remains unidentified. Base quality data are lacking; no much larger clone is found one base away. The source of the sample is a study of cytomegalovirus exposure and HLA in healthy donors (TCRdb year 2017). Study-wide context: According to an earlier analysis of 550 to 750 of the donors, some 170 million T cells yielded roughly 100 million unique TCR beta sequences and around 300 Gb of sequence data. An early release that covered fewer than 750 HLA-typed donors contained around 330 gigabases of sequencing data and around 85 million unique TCR sequences. The genetic ancestry cluster associated with self-reported Caucasian donors included 80% to 90% of the roughly 410 genotyped donors. The aim of the study was to test whether cataloging public T cell receptors could identify signatures of past pathogen exposure. The T cell repertoires of about 700 subjects were profiled by immunosequencing and related to cytomegalovirus serostatus. Besides the first cohort of approximately 710 subjects, a separate validation cohort made up of roughly 120 different subjects was used. High-throughput TCR immunosequencing, statistical association of individual TCRs with disease status, and machine learning were combined to predict cytomegalovirus infection status. In a later analysis, previously published TCR beta repertoires from about 670 donors were re-analyzed and high-resolution HLA genotyping was added so that TCR occurrence patterns could be studied. In the later analysis, no new phenotypic data were used to find candidate immune exposures; instead, reliance was placed on TCR beta sequences and their occurrence across donors. In an earlier analysis of 550 to 700 of the donors, high-throughput TCR beta sequencing was used to judge whether each TCR beta V gene segment behaved as functional or pseudogenic. Donor age, sex, ethnicity and CMV serostatus were compiled alongside the repertoire data. Genome-wide SNP genotypes for about 65% of the roughly 700 donors were used in a later genetic analysis, which treated that subset as a discovery cohort. All discovery cohort repertoires had been generated on a single sequencing platform. HLA typing covered class I and class II loci at four-digit resolution. The number of donors typed differed by locus, with roughly 620-630 for A, B, C, DRB1 and DQB1, around 520 for DQA1, nearly 610 for DPA1, and some 450 for DPB1. Because of strong linkage in the cohort, roughly five DR-DQ haplotypes were treated as single units for association and clustering. Among some 400 genotyped donors of the cohort, an average of about 220,000 unique TCR beta nucleotide sequences was sequenced per donor, of which approximately 18% were non-productive.

Libraries were prepared through the immunoSEQ multiplex PCR assay. For the multiplex PCR, a mixture combining 60 forward primers for TCR Vbeta segments and 13 reverse primers for TCR Jbeta segments was used. The CDR3 region of rearranged TCR beta genes was amplified from genomic DNA by a multiplex PCR assay. Amplified TCR beta libraries were sequenced as 87-base-pair reads on the Illumina HiSeq System. In the original analysis: A later analysis tallied roughly 80 million unique TCR beta chains across the 550 to 850 repertoires, and around 9.9 million of those chains were shared by two or more donors. Raw reads were error-corrected and collapsed into unique sequences by a nearest-neighbor algorithm in which closely related sequences were merged to remove PCR and sequencing errors. To assign V, D and J gene segments, CDR3 sequences were aligned to IMGT reference sequences. Each retained sequence needed at least a six-nucleotide match to both a V gene segment and a J gene segment. A rearrangement counted as productive if the CDR3 had no stop codons and remained in frame with V and J, and every other rearrangement counted as non-productive. CDR3 was defined by IMGT convention, running from the second conserved V-encoded cysteine to the conserved J-encoded phenylalanine. In an earlier analysis of 550 to 650 of the donors, sequences lacking an unambiguous match to a single V gene segment were excluded. In an earlier analysis of several hundred of the donors, V segments were called functional above 56.7% productive rearrangements and were called segregating when the between-donor standard deviation exceeded 5%. A statistical classification framework was built to diagnose cytomegalovirus status from the catalog of TCR beta chain sequences. V and J gene assignment, in a later analysis, came from comparing TCR nucleotide sequences with IMGT/GENE-DB human TR gene sequences. The TCRdist pipeline was used in a later analysis to assign CDR3 sequences and most-parsimonious VDJ recombination scenarios. In a later analysis, every TCR beta chain was defined by the combination of its CDR3 amino acid sequence and its V-gene family, and reads without a unique V-gene family were dropped. To address suspected cross-contamination and a sequencing artifact, a later analysis removed a few hundred highly shared, low-generation-probability nucleotide sequences. In a later analysis, a clonal expansion index was calculated for each public chain from normalized within-repertoire ranks of inferred template counts. Generation probabilities in a later analysis came from a VDJ recombination model fitted to out-of-frame rearrangements, and those results were checked against IGoR. In a later analysis, hypergeometric tests were used to score TCR-TCR, TCR-HLA and TCR-CMV co-occurrence, with a repertoire-size bias correction applied to TCR pairs. To estimate false discovery rates, a later analysis permuted the HLA or CMV assignments 20 times. A later analysis grouped co-occurring TCRs with DBSCAN, adding TCRdist sequence similarity when clustering within HLA-allele-positive subsets. Co-occurrence clustering excluded repertoires with fewer than 30,000 or more than 120,000 public chains, plus five with anomalous nucleotide sharing. TCRdb re-hosts the immuneACCESS table, in-frame sequences only. Its copies lack some clones; in the studies checked, an unresolved V gene accounts for under half of them, and the cause for the rest is not known. V and J calls and clone size are as listed in that table; D and trimming were resolved from the DNA. Within this sample are roughly 93,000 clones, with around 80% of them counted one time only. 9.5% to 12% of the sample is taken by the ten largest.

The cohort comprised several hundred healthy bone marrow donors. At the time of sampling, all cohort members were nominally healthy, though unrecorded immune exposures were likely present. The donor tested CMV seropositive and was one of the 289 seropositive cohort members. Every donor gave a peripheral blood sample, and the peripheral blood mononuclear cells from that sample were used for TCR beta sequencing. The Qiagen DNeasy Blood Extraction Kit was used to extract genomic DNA from the blood cell samples. The germline V gene encodes CDR1 MNHEY and CDR2 SMNVEV (reference sequence). Its CDR3 holds 13 amino acids, cysteine through phenylalanine. Kept here is only the CDR3 DNA, which spans 39 bases and is read in frame from base 1. At the junction V is shortened by 8 bases and J by 4 bases, with 14 bases in between. The study at large found these results: Correlated functional status among segregating V segments might be attributable to linkage disequilibrium, but an unknown experimental factor could not be ruled out. In vitro tests confirmed that a few of the cytomegalovirus-associated TCR beta chains recognize cytomegalovirus antigens. An association between a missense DCLRE1C variant and V-gene and J-gene trimming of TCR beta chains was found in a later genetic analysis and replicated in an independent cohort. Because HLA typing was missing for some donors at each locus, association tests included only the typed subset. At a false discovery rate of 0.05, a later analysis linked 16,000 or so TCR beta sequences to specific HLA alleles. A total of 150 or so TCR beta chains were listed by the study as associated with cytomegalovirus. Most CMV-associated TCR beta chains appeared to be HLA-restricted in a later analysis, and the HLA associations seemed to be driven largely by CMV exposure. Presence/absence analyses assumed roughly uniform sequencing depth across donors, an assumption that may not hold. A later analysis found that TCR association rates varied across HLA loci, with DRB1 alleles showing the most associated TCRs and HLA-C alleles the fewest. The cohort was sequenced for TCR beta chains only, and without alpha or paired-chain data the features that could be detected were limited. A cluster of highly shared sequence variants was judged likely to represent a technical artifact of the sequencing pipeline. Most TCR sequences were observed very rarely across donors, whereas some public TCRs were present in many individuals. According to the authors, the approach could potentially be generalized to other disease states and immunological phenotypes. In an earlier analysis of some 500 of the donors, most TCR beta V segments were observed in productive rearrangements about 87% or about 30% of the time, broadly matching IMGT annotations. Compared with the 666-donor mean, donors in an Asian-associated ancestry cluster had fewer N-insertions in productive TCRs, according to a later genetic analysis. Cytomegalovirus status was reported to be diagnosed by the classifier with high specificity and sensitivity in both the original and validation cohorts. A later analysis found that HLA-associated TCR beta chains were more clonally expanded and had lower generation probabilities than equally common non-associated chains. CMV serostatus was the only immune exposure information available for the cohort. Because the 87-base-pair reads could not distinguish some IMGT-functional V segments, including TRBV6-2 and TRBV6-3, those segments were excluded. Several of the top co-occurrence clusters appeared to be linked to parvovirus B19, influenza, CMV and Epstein-Barr virus, according to a later analysis. Assigning TCR associations to individual alleles was difficult when HLA alleles, especially DR and DQ, strongly co-occurred. Because counts were too low, seventeen rarely observed V segments, including chromosome 9 orphons, were left out of the earlier analysis of roughly 600 of the donors. A further reported finding was that TCR beta sequences accurately predicted the HLA-A and HLA-B alleles for most subjects in the first cohort.

The receptor's source is a man between 18 and 29 years old in good health and CMV-seropositive. The material sequenced was PBMCs. The rearrangement combines TRBV27 with TRBJ1-1, with TRBD1 tentatively as D gene (5 bases match). The CDR3 reads CASHSGAGTEAFF. The sequenced DNA is TGTGCCAGCCATAGCGGGGCCGGCACTGAAGCTTTCTTT.